A selection of T cell receptor beta chains follows, all from one sample in a study of response to subunit inactivated influenza vaccine. One entry per CDR3 protein, called by TCRdb with MiXCR from the RT-PCR reads. This sample has 650,000 to 850,000 distinct CDR3 sequences, with roughly 13% found just once. The sequenced sample was PBMCs from blood, obtained 14 days before vaccination. The receptors stem from a man aged 50 to 60 who received an inactivated influenza vaccine. Each CDR3 is given with its conserved first and last residue. D genes are given only for firm matches. Clone sizes are given selectively: once, few, many, or a class where the clone is expanded.

TRBJ2-5 | - | TRBV29-1 | - | CSVAETRKETQYF | TGCAGCGTTGCAGAAACTAGGAAGGAGACCCAGTACTTC
TRBJ2-1 | few | TRBV3-1 | - | CASSQGRTSRGEQFF | TGTGCCAGCAGCCAAGGTCGAACCTCTCGGGGTGAGCAGTTCTTC
TRBJ1-4 | many | TRBV29-1 | - | CSVGVLNEKLFF | TGCAGCGTTGGTGTCCTTAATGAAAAACTGTTTTTT
TRBJ1-1 | few | TRBV5-1 | - | CASSSRTEMNTEAFF | TGCGCCAGCAGCTCCCGGACGGAGATGAACACTGAAGCTTTCTTT
TRBJ2-3 | - | TRBV6-2/TRBV6-3 | TRBD2 | CASSYSLAGSFTDTQYF | TGTGCCAGCAGTTACAGTCTAGCGGGGTCTTTCACAGATACGCAGTATTTT
TRBJ2-1 | - | TRBV4-1 | TRBD1 | CASSQPGWGQGSLNEQFF | TGCGCCAGCAGCCAACCTGGGTGGGGACAGGGCTCCCTAAATGAGCAGTTCTTC
TRBJ2-3 | few | TRBV29-1 | - | CSVGAQLTDTQYF | TGCAGCGTAGGGGCACAGCTCACAGATACGCAGTATTTT
TRBJ2-1 | - | TRBV10-3 | - | CACGRDEQFF | TGTGCTTGCGGTCGAGATGAGCAGTTCTTC
TRBJ2-3 | few | TRBV12-3/TRBV12-4 | - | CASSLESGADTQYF | TGTGCCAGCAGTTTGGAGTCTGGGGCAGATACGCAGTATTTT
TRBJ2-5 | few | TRBV7-2 | - | CASSEVFRETQYF | TGTGCCAGCAGCGAGGTTTTCCGCGAGACCCAGTACTTC
TRBJ2-1 | many | TRBV20-1 | - | CSAIEITDSYNEQFF | TGCAGTGCTATAGAGATCACCGACAGCTACAATGAGCAGTTCTTC
TRBJ2-3 | few | TRBV7-2 | TRBD1 | CASSPQGASWTDTQYF | TGTGCCAGCAGCCCCCAGGGGGCAAGTTGGACAGATACGCAGTATTTT
TRBJ2-2 | few | TRBV7-8 | - | CASRSGRATGELFF | TGTGCCAGCAGGTCGGGGCGGGCCACCGGGGAGCTGTTTTTT
TRBJ1-5 | - | TRBV4-1 | - | CASSQIRDSNQPQHF | TGCGCCAGCAGCCAGATCCGGGACAGCAATCAGCCCCAGCATTTT
TRBJ1-4 | few | TRBV10-3 | - | CAISDMGANEKLFF | TGTGCCATCAGTGATATGGGAGCTAATGAAAAACTGTTTTTT
TRBJ2-2 | - | TRBV6-5 | - | CASSYIRQATNTGELFF | TGTGCCAGCAGTTACATCCGACAAGCAACGAACACCGGGGAGCTGTTTTTT
TRBJ2-2 | few | TRBV2 | TRBD2 | CASTTSVGSGELFF | TGTGCCAGTACGACTAGCGTGGGATCCGGGGAGCTGTTTTTT
TRBJ2-3 | - | TRBV7-2 | TRBD2 | CASSVAGLPMDTQYF | TGTGCCAGCAGCGTAGCGGGACTTCCGATGGATACGCAGTATTTT
TRBJ1-2 | - | TRBV20-1 | - | CSARPQLANYGYTF | TGCAGTGCTAGGCCCCAACTAGCTAACTATGGCTACACCTTC
TRBJ2-7 | - | TRBV27 | TRBD2 | CASNQAGGRREQYF | TGTGCCAGCAACCAAGCGGGAGGGCGACGGGAGCAGTACTTC
TRBJ2-7 | few | TRBV20-1 | TRBD1 | CSARGQERPYEQYF | TGCAGTGCGAGAGGACAGGAGCGCCCCTACGAGCAGTACTTC
TRBJ1-1 | - | TRBV4-2 | - | CASSQDPREGVAFF | TGTGCCAGCAGCCAAGATCCCAGGGAAGGGGTAGCTTTCTTT
TRBJ1-2 | - | TRBV7-9 | TRBD1 | CASSSNRGVGYGYTF | TGTGCCAGCAGCTCAAACAGGGGGGTCGGATATGGCTACACCTTC
TRBJ1-3 | few | TRBV5-6 | - | CASSQPGTQTGNTIYF | TGTGCCAGCAGCCAACCCGGGACACAAACTGGAAACACCATATATTTT
TRBJ2-7 | - | TRBV27 | TRBD2 | CASSTAGFTYEQYF | TGTGCCAGCAGTACAGCGGGATTCACCTACGAGCAGTACTTC
TRBJ2-1 | few | TRBV24-1 | - | CATSDLANYNEQFF | TGTGCCACCAGTGATTTGGCTAACTACAATGAGCAGTTCTTC
TRBJ2-3 | few | TRBV4-3 | TRBD2 | CASSQERTSPLSTDTQYF | TGCGCCAGCAGCCAAGAAAGGACTAGCCCATTGAGCACAGATACGCAGTATTTT
TRBJ1-1 | many | TRBV29-1 | - | CSVADGLNTEAFF | TGCAGCGTTGCGGACGGATTGAACACTGAAGCTTTCTTT